What follows are 23 T cell receptor beta chains derived from one specimen sequenced in a study of identical twins. TCRdb reanalysed the 5' RACE reads using MiXCR and keeps one entry per CDR3 protein. The sample lists fewer than 250,000 distinct CDR3 sequences, approximately 7.9% occurring once. The sample was also linked to a second study, of yellow fever vaccine responses in identical twins.

The sequencing input was CD8+ T cells sorted from blood. Every receptor here comes from a young woman in good health.

There are many counts of this clonotype. V and J are TRBV4-1 and TRBJ2-5; possibly TRBD1 for D (6 bases). This CDR3 comprises 14 residues. Germline V lookup: CDR1 MGHRA, CDR2 YSYEKL. With 4 bases removed from V and 3 bases from J, the gap between germline ends came to 12 bases. The CDR3 DNA is TGCGCCAGCAGCCGCCGGGACACCAAAGAGACCCAGTACTTC. It yields the protein CASSRRDTKETQYF.

Points on this clonotype: The germline gene is not matched at one end of the junction; a read error may be the cause. J is TRBJ2-5 and V is TRBV7-6, with TRBD1 matching over 9 bases. The CDR3 contains 11 residues. Germline V gene lookup returns CDR1 SGHVS and CDR2 FNYEAQ. Written as DNA, the CDR3 is TGTGCCAGCAGCTCGGGACAGGGAATGGACTTC. It codes for CASSSGQGMDF. Full variable domain (missing parts from reference TRBV7-6 and TRBJ2-5): GAGVSQSPRYKVTKRGQDVALRCDPISGHVSLYWYRQALGQGPEFLTYFNYEAQQDKSGLPNDRFSAERPEGSISTLTIQRTEQRDSAMYRCASSSGQGMDFGPGTRLLVL.

The sample holds many counts of this clonotype. The V and J genes are TRBV4-2 and TRBJ2-1; 10 bases align to TRBD2. V shed 0 bases and J 8 bases; nucleotides not matched to a gene: 4. Germline lookup yields CDR1 LGHNA and CDR2 YNFKEQ. The CDR3 has 15 amino acids. The CDR3 sequence is CASSQESGGADEQFF. The CDR3 region has the DNA TGTGCCAGCAGCCAAGAAAGCGGGGGGGCTGATGAGCAGTTCTTC.

The table lists this clonotype with a few counts. The genes are TRBV20-1 and TRBJ2-7; D tentatively fits TRBD1 or TRBD2 (5 bases each). This CDR3 contains 12 residues. Germline V lookup: CDR1 DFQATT, CDR2 SNEGSKA (reference sequence). V was clipped by 5 bases and J by 4 bases, with 12 bases between them. CDR3 residues: CSAWDRGYEQYF. In nucleotides, the CDR3 is TGCAGTGCTTGGGACCGAGGGTACGAGCAGTACTTC.

The chain uses TRBV7-2 and TRBJ2-3; 12 bases map to TRBD2. Unmatched junction bases numbered 9, after V lost 5 bases and J lost 3 bases. The CDR3 runs 17 residues. Germline V gene data show CDR1 as SGHTA and CDR2 as FQGNSA. The CDR3 here is CASSPSGGADLTDTQYF. CDR3 nucleotides: TGTGCCAGCAGCCCTAGCGGGGGGGCGGATCTTACAGATACGCAGTATTTT.

The chain combines TRBV20-1 with TRBJ1-3; D is undetermined. Germline V lookup: CDR1 DFQATT, CDR2 SNEGSKA (reference sequence). The CDR3 is 14 amino acids. The germline V and J ends were trimmed by 6 bases and 0 bases, with 12 bases remaining between them. CDR3 in amino acids: CSATDGISGNTIYF. DNA for the CDR3: TGCAGTGCAACGGACGGCATCTCTGGAAACACCATATATTTT.

This clonotype was seen only a few times. The chain combines TRBV6-5 with TRBJ2-2; 7 bases fit TRBD2. V was pared by 2 bases and J by 7 bases, with 10 bases of the junction left unmatched. The germline CDR1 and CDR2 sequences are MNHEY and SVGAGI. The CDR3 extends over 16 amino acids. The CDR3 DNA reads TGTGCCAGCAGTTACATGGGGGAGGGCCCTCACGGGGAGCTGTTTTTT. The encoded protein is CASSYMGEGPHGELFF.

The chain combines TRBV7-8 with TRBJ2-7; the match to TRBD2 covers 13 bases. CDR1 is SGHVS, CDR2 FQNEAQ, per germline. CDR3 length: 17 amino acids. With 5 bases clipped from V and 7 bases from J, the junction kept 14 bases outside the gene matches. The CDR3 here is CASSPRTSGGLSGEQYV. As DNA, the CDR3 is TGTGCCAGCAGCCCCCGGACTAGCGGGGGCCTATCGGGGGAGCAGTACGTC.

The rearrangement uses TRBV5-6 and TRBJ1-5; TRBD1 might be the D (5 bases). V was cut by 0 bases and J by 4 bases, with 8 bases left in between. CDR1 and CDR2 from the germline V gene are SGHDT and YYEEEE. The CDR3 covers 14 residues. The CDR3: CASSLGTPNQPQHF. The CDR3 region has the DNA TGTGCCAGCAGCTTGGGGACACCAAATCAGCCCCAGCATTTT.

This clonotype was detected many times. This chain joins TRBV5-1 and TRBJ2-1; D possibly corresponds to TRBD1 (6 bases). The CDR3 contains 14 residues. The ends were cut back, 5 bases at V and 3 bases at J, with 12 bases in the middle. Germline CDR1 reads SGHRS; CDR2 reads YFSETQ. This CDR3 is CASSNREGYNEQFF. CDR3 DNA: TGCGCCAGCAGTAACAGGGAAGGCTACAATGAGCAGTTCTTC. The full variable domain, in which reference TRBV5-1 and TRBJ2-1 provide the parts outside the CDR3, is KAGVTQTPRYLIKTRGQQVTLSCSPISGHRSVSWYQQTPGQGLQFLFEYFSETQRNKGNFPGRFSGRQFSNSRSEMNVSTLELGDSALYLCASSNREGYNEQFFGPGTRLTVL.

A few counts support this clonotype. V is TRBV7-8 and J is TRBJ2-1; TRBD2 matches 9 bases. CDR1 and CDR2 from the germline V gene are SGHVS and FQNEAQ. The CDR3 totals 16 residues. Germline trimming cut 3 bases from V and 8 bases from J; bases unmatched to any gene: 11. CDR3 sequence (DNA): TGTGCCAGCAGCTTTAGCGGGGGACTTTGGGTGGATGAGCAGTTCTTC. Encoded protein: CASSFSGGLWVDEQFF.

The genes are TRBV12-3 or TRBV12-4 and TRBJ2-2; D is undetermined. Trimming shortened V by 2 bases and J by 6 bases, and 10 bases separated the two germline ends. This CDR3 is built from 14 residues. CDR3 region: CASSLYPGSGELFF. The CDR3 region has the DNA TGTGCCAGCAGTTTATATCCGGGCTCCGGGGAGCTGTTTTTT.

This clonotype was detected a few times. The chain is built from TRBV7-9 and TRBJ2-7; 9 bases agree with TRBD2. The length of the CDR3 is 13 residues. V lost 9 bases and J lost 4; bases outside the gene matches: 7. The V gene's germline CDR1 is SEHNR and CDR2 FQNEAQ (reference sequence). CDR3 region: CASKRGDLYEQYF. The CDR3 nucleotides read TGTGCCAGTAAGCGGGGGGATTTGTACGAGCAGTACTTC.

The chain joins TRBV10-3 to TRBJ2-7; 7 bases align to TRBD1. This CDR3 spans 14 amino acids. Germline CDR1 ENHRY, CDR2 SYGVKD. The junction had 8 bases not matched to a gene; V was cut back by 7 bases and J by 2 bases. DNA of the CDR3: TGTGCCATCACCATTGGACAGGCCCCCTACGAGCAGTACTTC. Amino acid sequence: CAITIGQAPYEQYF.

This clonotype was counted at least ten times. This chain connects TRBV28 to TRBJ2-2, with unresolved D. Trimming stripped 2 bases from V and 3 bases from J, with 7 bases between. CDR3 length: 14 amino acids. Per the germline V gene, CDR1 is MDHEN and CDR2 is SYDVKM. In nucleotides, the CDR3 is TGTGCCAGCAGTTTAGGGCAGTACACCGGGGAGCTGTTTTTT. It is translated as CASSLGQYTGELFF.

The V call is TRBV12-3 or TRBV12-4, the J call TRBJ2-7; 8 nucleotides line up with TRBD1. This CDR3 has 13 residues. The trim removed 6 bases at V and 5 bases at J, leaving 6 bases unmatched. This CDR3 is CASSGQGFDEQYF. Written as DNA, the CDR3 is TGTGCCAGCAGCGGACAGGGTTTCGACGAGCAGTACTTC.

The chain joins TRBV9 to TRBJ2-1; 9 bases line up with TRBD2. The V gene's germline CDR1 is SGDLS and CDR2 YYNGEE. The junction had 20 bases not matched to a gene; V was cut back by 4 bases and J by 0 bases. The CDR3 totals 21 residues. This CDR3 is CASSPKTSGYKDPGSYNEQFF. Here the CDR3 DNA reads TGTGCCAGCAGCCCCAAGACTAGCGGATATAAAGACCCGGGCTCCTACAATGAGCAGTTCTTC.

This clonotype appeared a few times. The CDR3 sequence: CASSWDTTYNEQFF. CDR3 coding DNA: TGCGCCAGCTCCTGGGACACCACCTACAATGAGCAGTTCTTC. The chain employs TRBV5-1 and TRBJ2-1, with a weak D call TRBD1 (6 bases). Germline V lookup: CDR1 SGHRS, CDR2 YFSETQ. With 7 bases removed from V and 2 bases from J, the gap between germline ends came to 13 bases. CDR3 size: 14 residues. Together with reference TRBV5-1 and TRBJ2-1, the CDR3 gives the full variable domain: KAGVTQTPRYLIKTRGQQVTLSCSPISGHRSVSWYQQTPGQGLQFLFEYFSETQRNKGNFPGRFSGRQFSNSRSEMNVSTLELGDSALYLCASSWDTTYNEQFFGPGTRLTVL.

This clonotype has a handful of counts. The rearrangement joins TRBV11-2 to TRBJ2-1; D is undetermined. The CDR3 is made up of 15 amino acids. Germline CDR1 and CDR2: SGHAT and FQNNGV. With 2 bases removed from V and 5 bases from J, the gap between germline ends came to 13 bases. CDR3 in amino acids: CASSLQLQVDNEQFF. Written as DNA, the CDR3 is TGTGCCAGCAGCTTACAACTCCAGGTAGACAATGAGCAGTTCTTC.

This clonotype was seen repeatedly, ten times or more. J is TRBJ2-1 and V is TRBV12-3 or TRBV12-4; D is unclear. Trimming took 7 bases from V and 7 from J, leaving 14 bases between them. CDR3 length equals 13 residues. Here the CDR3 reads CASTDEVGNEQFF. DNA for the CDR3: TGTGCCAGCACCGACGAAGTTGGGAATGAGCAGTTCTTC.

This clonotype was counted a few times. V is TRBV3-1 and J is TRBJ1-2; D might be TRBD1 (6 bases). The CDR3 contains 13 residues. The germline gives CDR1 LGHDT, CDR2 YNNKEL (reference sequence). Between the trimmed V and J ends, which lost 4 bases and 6 bases, there was a span of 12 bases. CDR3 loop: CASSPKEGDGYTF. In DNA form, the CDR3 reads TGTGCCAGCAGCCCCAAAGAGGGGGATGGCTACACCTTC.

This clonotype was seen only a few times. The rearrangement uses TRBV13 and TRBJ1-1; 9 bases fit TRBD1. The J segment lost 4 bases and the V segment lost 5 bases, leaving 8 bases of the junction unmatched. The CDR3 totals 15 residues. CDR1 and CDR2 (germline): PRHDT, FYEKMQ (reference sequence). DNA for the CDR3: TGTGCCAGCAGCCCAACCGGGACAGGGAGCACTGAAGCTTTCTTT. Protein sequence: CASSPTGTGSTEAFF.

This clonotype showed up just a few times. The rearrangement links TRBV7-9 to TRBJ2-7; 11 bases map to TRBD1. V gave up 5 bases and J gave up 0 bases; unmatched junction bases: 9. The germline V gene has CDR1 SEHNR and CDR2 FQNEAQ (reference sequence). The CDR3 extends over 17 amino acids. The CDR3 here is CASSGPGQGGNSYEQYF. The DNA of the CDR3 is TGTGCCAGCAGCGGGCCGGGACAGGGGGGGAACTCCTACGAGCAGTACTTC.